What follows describes a single T cell receptor (beta chain). The CDR3 is 15 amino acids. V shed 5 bases and J 5 bases; nucleotides not matched to a gene: 7. One entry per CDR3 protein, called by TCRdb with MiXCR from the 5' RACE reads. Of about 260,000 distinct CDR3 sequences in the sample, 15% to 20% were seen once. The sample comes from a study of CD8 T cells in ankylosing spondylitis. The sequenced material came from blood, either unsorted or a sorted T cell fraction (not recorded which). The V and J genes are TRBV12-3 or TRBV12-4 and TRBJ1-2, with 11 bases matching TRBD1. The receptor comes from a male donor with ankylosing spondylitis or in good health (not recorded which). This CDR3 is CASSAGTGGRYGYTF. The CDR3 DNA sequence: TGTGCCAGCAGTGCCGGGACAGGGGGAAGGTATGGCTACACCTTC.